These 23 T cell receptor beta chains were sequenced from one sample in a study of cytomegalovirus exposure and HLA in healthy donors. PCR used 60 Vbeta primers and 13 Jbeta primers. The repertoire was sequenced with immunoSEQ multiplex PCR; TCRdb's copy has only in-frame clones and lacks some. The sample's table shows tens of thousands of clones. The sequencing input was PBMCs. The receptors derive from a woman in her 30s in good health and CMV-seronegative.

This sequence joins TRBV11-2 and TRBJ2-2; 7 nucleotides line up with TRBD1. The V segment lost 4 bases and the J segment 6 bases; nucleotides outside the gene matches: 11. Per the germline V gene, CDR1 is SGHAT and CDR2 is FQNNGV. The CDR3 totals 16 residues. CDR3 DNA: TGTGCCAGCAGCTACCTCGGGACAGTCTACGCCGGGGAGCTGTTTTTT. This sequence encodes CASSYLGTVYAGELFF. The full variable domain, its missing parts supplied by reference TRBV11-2 and TRBJ2-2, is EAGVAQSPRYKIIEKRQSVAFWCNPISGHATLYWYQQILGQGPKLLIQFQNNGVVDDSQLPKDRFSAERLKGVDSTLKIQPAKLEDSAVYLCASSYLGTVYAGELFFGEGSRLTVL.

Comments on this clone: At one of its ends the junction is not consistent with the germline gene, which may arise from a read error. This chain links TRBV7-7 with TRBJ2-1; D might be TRBD1 (6 bases). In germline, CDR1 is SSHAT, CDR2 FNYEAQ (reference sequence). This CDR3 has 15 amino acids. CDR3 nucleotides: TGTGCTAGCAGCTTACGGGACACCCCCTACAATGAGCAGTTCTTC. Its translation is CASSLRDTPYNEQFF.

This chain connects TRBV6-1 to TRBJ2-1; D not resolved. This CDR3 comprises 12 residues. The V gene lost 4 bases and the J gene lost 6 bases, with 7 bases spanning the gap. Germline V gene data show CDR1 as MNHNS and CDR2 as SASEGT. The CDR3 here is CASSGPSNEQFF. The CDR3 DNA reads TGTGCCAGCAGTGGACCTAGCAATGAGCAGTTCTTC.

This chain connects TRBV5-5 to TRBJ1-1; no firm D call. Trimming took off 4 bases at V and 0 bases at J, with 10 bases between the two ends. This CDR3 contains 14 residues. The germline V gene encodes CDR1 SGHKS and CDR2 YYEKEE (reference sequence). CDR3 in DNA: TGTGCCAGCAGCCGAAACATGGTGAACACTGAAGCTTTCTTT. It specifies CASSRNMVNTEAFF.

The chain joins TRBV6-5 to TRBJ1-1; perhaps TRBD1 as D (5 bases). V lost 4 bases, J lost 4 bases, and 13 bases lay in between. Germline CDR1 and CDR2: MNHEY and SVGAGI. This CDR3 is built from 14 residues. The DNA of the CDR3 is TGTGCCAGCAGTTTCAGGGAAAGGGTCACTGAAGCTTTCTTT. Its translation: CASSFRERVTEAFF.

This chain joins TRBV7-3 and TRBJ1-1; TRBD1 agrees at 9 bases. The CDR3 totals 13 residues. The V segment lost 5 bases and the J segment 6 bases; nucleotides outside the gene matches: 4. Germline V gene lookup returns CDR1 SGHTA and CDR2 FQGTGA. The CDR3 DNA is TGTGCCAGCAGCCGGACAGGGGAATCTGAAGCTTTCTTT. Protein: CASSRTGESEAFF.

The gene calls are TRBV29-1 and TRBJ2-3, with D perhaps matching TRBD2 (6 bases). V lost 3 bases and J lost 1, with 11 bases in between. Germline lookup yields CDR1 SQVTM and CDR2 ANQGSEA. The CDR3 is 14 amino acids. CDR3 bases: TGCAGCGTTGATCCGGGGGTCGGCACAGATACGCAGTATTTT. It is translated as CSVDPGVGTDTQYF.

This sequence joins TRBV6-5 and TRBJ1-6; 7 positions agree with TRBD1. J gave up 5 bases and V 2 bases, and 0 bases lay outside the gene matches. The germline CDR1 and CDR2 sequences are MNHEY and SVGAGI. CDR3 size: 14 residues. The CDR3 loop reads CASSYTGDNSPLHF. CDR3 bases: TGTGCCAGCAGTTACACAGGGGATAATTCACCCCTCCACTTT.

CDR3 protein: CASSAGQASRYEQYF. CDR3 DNA: TGTGCCAGCAGCGCTGGACAGGCCTCTCGCTACGAGCAGTACTTC. The chain recombines TRBV9 with TRBJ2-7; 7 nucleotides agree with TRBD1. The CDR3 extends over 15 amino acids. The trim removed 3 bases at V and 3 bases at J, leaving 9 bases unmatched. The germline V gene has CDR1 SGDLS and CDR2 YYNGEE.

This chain uses TRBV6-5 with TRBJ2-7, with 8 nucleotides matching TRBD2. CDR1 is MNHEY, CDR2 SVGAGI, per germline. CDR3 length: 14 residues. Unmatched junction bases numbered 9, after V lost 6 bases and J lost 5 bases. CDR3 loop: CASSPGRGSDEQYF. For the CDR3, the DNA is TGTGCCAGCAGCCCCGGGAGGGGGAGTGACGAGCAGTACTTC.

The chain has TRBV11-2 and TRBJ1-2; D gene ambiguous. The CDR3 is 12 amino acids. The germline V gene has CDR1 SGHAT and CDR2 FQNNGV. V was pared by 3 bases and J by 6 bases, with 8 bases between. CDR3 DNA sequence: TGTGCCAGCAGCTTTGGAGGAGATGGCTACACCTTC. Its translation is CASSFGGDGYTF.

The chain couples TRBV6-6 to TRBJ2-7, with D maybe TRBD1 (8 bases). Trimming took 6 bases from V and 9 from J, leaving 21 bases between them. This CDR3 is 14 amino acids long. CDR1 is MNHNY and CDR2 is SVGAGI in the germline V gene (reference sequence). CDR3 in amino acids: CASSLRTGTTGQYF. The DNA of the CDR3 is TGTGCCAGCAGCCTACGGACAGGGACTACGGGGCAGTACTTC.

This chain joins TRBV6-6 and TRBJ2-1; D is ambiguous. Trimming took off 7 bases at V and 6 bases at J, with 10 bases between the two ends. CDR1 and CDR2 from the germline V gene are MNHNY and SVGAGI (reference sequence). The length of the CDR3 is 12 residues. The CDR3, as DNA: TGTGCCAGCACTCCTAGAAGCAATGAGCAGTTCTTC. Amino acids: CASTPRSNEQFF.

V is TRBV5-6 and J is TRBJ2-7; D is perhaps TRBD1 (6 bases). Trimming cost V 3 bases and J 2 bases, with 12 bases left between them. The germline CDR1 and CDR2 sequences are SGHDT and YYEEEE. The CDR3 loop spans 14 amino acids. The CDR3 is CASSSGQRAYEQYF. The CDR3 DNA sequence: TGTGCCAGCAGCTCCGGACAGAGAGCCTACGAGCAGTACTTC.

The chain employs TRBV6-5 and TRBJ1-2; 8 bases line up with TRBD1. V lost 2 bases and J lost 8; bases outside the gene matches: 7. The CDR3 length is 14 residues. From germline, CDR1 is MNHEY and CDR2 SVGAGI. The CDR3 DNA follows: TGTGCCAGCAGTTACCGGCAAGGGACAGGAGGCTACACCTTC. It yields the protein CASSYRQGTGGYTF.

The CDR3 spells CASSMTGGLNEQYF. Written as DNA, the CDR3 is TGTGCCAGTAGTATGACAGGGGGTCTCAACGAGCAGTACTTC. This chain links TRBV19 with TRBJ2-7; 9 nucleotides agree with TRBD1. The CDR3 is 14 residues long. Trimming took 3 bases from V and 5 from J; bases not matched to a gene: 5. Germline lookup yields CDR1 LNHDA and CDR2 SQIVND (reference sequence).

The chain joins TRBV5-4 to TRBJ1-2; tentatively, D is TRBD1 (6 bases). V was shortened by 4 bases and J by 11 bases, with 21 bases between the two germline ends. The CDR3 is 14 residues long. Germline lookup yields CDR1 SGHNT and CDR2 YYREEE (reference sequence). The CDR3 coding sequence is TGTGCCAGCAGCCTATCACAATTCCGGGACAAGTACACCTTC. Its protein is CASSLSQFRDKYTF.

The chain combines TRBV18 with TRBJ1-1; the D is unclear. V shed 4 bases and J shed 5 bases, with 8 bases lying between them. This CDR3 has 12 residues. CDR1 KGHSH and CDR2 LQKENI come from the germline V gene. CDR3 DNA: TGTGCCAGCTCACACGGGGTGACTGAAGCTTTCTTT. The encoded protein is CASSHGVTEAFF.

The chain joins TRBV4-1 to TRBJ1-5; D is uncertain. Between the trimmed V and J ends, which lost 0 bases and 4 bases, there was a span of 7 bases. Per germline, CDR1 MGHRA and CDR2 YSYEKL. The CDR3 spans 14 residues. CDR3 coding DNA: TGCGCCAGCAGCCAAGATGCCAGGAATCAGCCCCAGCATTTT. It is translated as CASSQDARNQPQHF.

The rearrangement links TRBV5-1 to TRBJ2-3, with D perhaps given as TRBD1 or TRBD2 (6 bases each). Germline V CDR1 and CDR2: SGHRS, YFSETQ. The germline V and J ends were trimmed by 7 bases and 0 bases, with 15 bases remaining between them. CDR3 length: 15 amino acids. Here the CDR3 reads CASGLGGRSTDTQYF. DNA for the CDR3: TGCGCCAGCGGCCTGGGGGGCAGGAGCACAGATACGCAGTATTTT. Complete variable domain (other parts from reference TRBV5-1 and TRBJ2-3): KAGVTQTPRYLIKTRGQQVTLSCSPISGHRSVSWYQQTPGQGLQFLFEYFSETQRNKGNFPGRFSGRQFSNSRSEMNVSTLELGDSALYLCASGLGGRSTDTQYFGPGTRLTVL.

The V and J genes are TRBV7-9 and TRBJ2-7; unclear D gene. CDR1 and CDR2 from the germline V gene are SEHNR and FQNEAQ (reference sequence). Trimming took off 5 bases at V and 1 base at J, with 12 bases between the two ends. The CDR3 totals 14 residues. In DNA form, the CDR3 reads TGTGCCAGCAGCGGGCCAGCTTTGTCCTACGAGCAGTACTTC. This sequence encodes CASSGPALSYEQYF.

The chain carries TRBV6-7 and TRBJ1-5; D not certain. TRBV6-7 is noted as an ORF with a role that remains uncertain. Trimming removed 2 bases at V and 0 bases at J, with 11 bases between. The length of the CDR3 is 16 residues. CDR3 amino acids: CASSYGQNFSNQPQHF. The CDR3 nucleotides are TGTGCCAGCAGTTACGGGCAGAACTTTAGCAATCAGCCCCAGCATTTT.

The chain recombines TRBV6-4 with TRBJ1-2, with D possibly being TRBD1 (5 bases). With 6 bases removed from V and 2 bases from J, the gap between germline ends came to 16 bases. Germline CDR1 and CDR2: MRHNA and SNTAGT. The CDR3 is 15 residues long. The CDR3, as DNA: TGTGCCAGCAGCCCTCAGGAGACAGCCAACTATGGCTACACCTTC. Its translation: CASSPQETANYGYTF.